A single sample gave rise to the 11 T cell receptor beta chains below, sequenced in a study of cytomegalovirus exposure and HLA in healthy donors. Amplification used 60 Vbeta primers and 13 Jbeta primers. Assay: immunoSEQ multiplex PCR; the TCRdb copy retains only in-frame clones and omits some. The table lists some 110,000 clones, roughly 75% of them singletons, with 1.5% to 2% in the top ten. The sequencing input was PBMCs. The source of these receptors is a middle-aged woman in good health and CMV-seronegative.

This clone was detected only once. The chain has TRBV29-1 and TRBJ2-4, with TRBD1 matching 12 bases. The CDR3 covers 17 residues. Trimming took 6 bases from V and 6 from J; bases not matched to a gene: 15. CDR1 and CDR2 (germline): SQVTM, ANQGSEA. As DNA, the CDR3 is TGCAGCGTCAAGCGTCCCGGGACAGGGGGCGGCTTAAACATTCAGTACTTC. This gives the protein CSVKRPGTGGGLNIQYF.

The rearrangement uses TRBV19 and TRBJ1-2, with D uncertain. Germline CDR1 reads LNHDA; CDR2 reads SQIVND (reference sequence). The V end was cut by 5 bases, the J end by 4 bases, with 8 bases between. The CDR3 has 12 residues. The CDR3 reads CASSAAAYGYTF. CDR3 DNA: TGTGCCAGTAGTGCAGCGGCCTATGGCTACACCTTC.

This clone has just one count. The chain joins TRBV7-2 to TRBJ2-1; D gene unclear. CDR3 length: 13 residues. Germline V CDR1 and CDR2: SGHTA, FQGNSA. V was pared by 2 bases and J by 9 bases, with 11 bases between. The CDR3 region is CASSLIKAVEQFF. CDR3 sequence (DNA): TGTGCCAGCAGCTTAATAAAGGCGGTTGAGCAGTTCTTC.

The chain couples TRBV28 to TRBJ1-2; 11 nucleotides line up with TRBD1. The CDR3 is 15 amino acids. J gave up 4 bases and V 6 bases, and 7 bases lay outside the gene matches. CDR1 and CDR2 from the germline V gene are MDHEN and SYDVKM. The DNA for the CDR3 is TGTGCCAGCAGACCTTGGACAGGGGGCTCCTATGGCTACACCTTC. Translated: CASRPWTGGSYGYTF.

V usage is TRBV7-2 and J usage is TRBJ2-7; D is possibly TRBD1 (6 bases). The V gene's germline CDR1 is SGHTA and CDR2 FQGNSA. Trimming stripped 3 bases from V and 2 bases from J, with 11 bases between. The CDR3 has 14 residues. CDR3: CASSLSQGPYEQYF. In DNA form, the CDR3 reads TGTGCCAGCAGCTTGAGCCAGGGGCCCTACGAGCAGTACTTC.

This sequence joins TRBV5-1 and TRBJ1-4; D is ambiguous. V lost 3 bases, J lost 0 bases, and 21 bases lay in between. This CDR3 spans 19 amino acids. CDR1 is SGHRS and CDR2 is YFSETQ in the germline V gene. In DNA form, the CDR3 reads TGCGCCAGCAGCTCTGGACTGATTGGGATTAAGGCAACTAATGAAAAACTGTTTTTT. The encoded protein is CASSSGLIGIKATNEKLFF.

The rearrangement links TRBV2 to TRBJ2-7, with unresolved D. The CDR3 sequence is 14 residues long. Trimming pared 5 bases from V and 0 bases from J, leaving 11 bases between. Germline V gene data show CDR1 as SNHLY and CDR2 as FYNNEI. CDR3 DNA: TGTGCCAGCAGTTTCGAGGTCCCCTCCTACGAGCAGTACTTC. Its translation is CASSFEVPSYEQYF.

V and J are TRBV6-5 and TRBJ1-1; TRBD1 matches 10 bases. Germline V lookup: CDR1 MNHEY, CDR2 SVGAGI. Trimming at V came to 10 bases and at J to 3 bases, leaving 8 bases not matched to a gene. The CDR3 is made up of 14 amino acids. CDR3 coding DNA: TGTGCCACCTCACGGGACAGGGGACACACTGAAGCTTTCTTT. This gives the protein CATSRDRGHTEAFF.

The V call is TRBV11-1, the J call TRBJ1-1; weak D call: TRBD1 (5 bases). V was cut by 8 bases and J by 5 bases, with 12 bases left in between. Germline V gene lookup returns CDR1 SGHAT and CDR2 FQDESV (reference sequence). The CDR3 covers 12 residues. As DNA, the CDR3 is TGTGCCAGCGGGCAGGGAAGGACTGAAGCTTTCTTT. Amino acid sequence: CASGQGRTEAFF.

As regards this clone: The sample contains more than one DNA sequence encoding this CDR3. The rearrangement links TRBV19 to TRBJ2-7; the D gene is possibly TRBD2 (5 bases). Trimming cost V 9 bases and J 2 bases, with 11 bases left between them. CDR3 length: 12 amino acids. Germline CDR1 is LNHDA and CDR2 is SQIVND (reference sequence). CDR3 DNA: TGTGCCAGCTCGCCCGGGACCTACGAGCAGTACTTC. Translating it yields CASSPGTYEQYF.

Here the CDR3 reads CASSLSRAPYEQYF. CDR3 bases: TGTGCCAGCAGTTTAAGCAGGGCCCCCTACGAGCAGTACTTC. V is TRBV28 and J is TRBJ2-7; D perhaps matches TRBD1 (5 bases). The CDR3 is 14 amino acids. The germline gives CDR1 MDHEN, CDR2 SYDVKM. The V end lost 2 bases, the J end lost 2 bases, and 10 bases lay between the germline ends.